This paragraph covers one TCR beta chain sequence. Germline assignment: CDR1 MNHEY and CDR2 SMNVEV (reference sequence). The ends were cut back, 4 bases at V and 6 bases at J, with 18 bases in the middle. The CDR3 length is 15 residues. The sample comes from a study of blood T cell repertoires in COVID-19. The wider study: The samples span acute and convalescent COVID-19 from the United States, Italy and Spain.

Assay: immunoSEQ multiplex PCR; the TCRdb copy retains only in-frame clones and omits some. This sample yields a few hundred thousand clones, of which approximately 85% are seen a single time; around 1% belongs to the top ten. The chain recombines TRBV27 with TRBJ2-5; possibly TRBD1 for D (6 bases). This TCR was sampled from a human donor with COVID-19, enrolled during active disease. The donor label of this sample is uncertain. The sample was peripheral blood. The CDR3 sequence: CASSYDTGFQKTQYF. The CDR3 bases are TGTGCCAGCAGTTACGATACAGGGTTTCAAAAGACCCAGTACTTC.